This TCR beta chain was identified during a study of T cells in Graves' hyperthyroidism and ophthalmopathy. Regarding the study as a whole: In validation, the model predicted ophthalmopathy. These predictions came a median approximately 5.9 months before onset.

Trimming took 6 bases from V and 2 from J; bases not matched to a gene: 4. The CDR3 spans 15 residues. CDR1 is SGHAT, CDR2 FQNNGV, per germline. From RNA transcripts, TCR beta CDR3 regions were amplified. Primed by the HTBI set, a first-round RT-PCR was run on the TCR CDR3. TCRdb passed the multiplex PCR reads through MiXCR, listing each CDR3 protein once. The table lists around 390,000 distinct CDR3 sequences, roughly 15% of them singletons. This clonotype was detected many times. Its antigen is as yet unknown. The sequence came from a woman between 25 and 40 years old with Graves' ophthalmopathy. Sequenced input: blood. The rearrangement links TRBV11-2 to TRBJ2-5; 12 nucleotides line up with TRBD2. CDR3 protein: CASRKLAGGQETQYF. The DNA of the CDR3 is TGTGCCAGCAGAAAGCTAGCGGGGGGGCAAGAGACCCAGTACTTC.